This TCR beta chain was observed in a study of blood T cell repertoires in COVID-19. Study context: The United States, Italy and Spain were the sources of the acute and convalescent COVID-19 samples. Sample material is recorded as cDNA or gDNA derived from T cells, B-cell-depleted T cells, or PBMCs.

V was pared by 3 bases and J by 8 bases, with 15 bases between. Germline V lookup: CDR1 DFQATT, CDR2 SNEGSKA (reference sequence). The CDR3 has 13 residues. Seattle-derived patients entered the study during active infection and were followed longitudinally. As originally analysed: Estimation of nucleated cell counts was performed using reference gene primer amplification. Measured with immunoSEQ multiplex PCR; TCRdb has only the in-frame clones, and not every one. From that table come the V and J calls and clone size; the DNA was used to work out D and trimming. Seen here are roughly 130,000 clones, 75% to 85% observed once, and the top ten hold approximately 5.2%.

The source of this sequence is a woman between 65 and 79 years old with COVID-19, enrolled during active disease. Source material: peripheral blood. This rearrangement joins TRBV20-1 to TRBJ2-3; possible D gene TRBD1, 6 bases. The CDR3: CSASSDRRGTQYF. In nucleotides, the CDR3 is TGCAGTGCTAGTTCGGACAGAAGAGGTACGCAGTATTTT.